Listed here are 26 T cell receptor beta chains from one sample, sequenced in a study of T cells in Graves' hyperthyroidism and ophthalmopathy. Amplification yielded TCR beta CDR3 regions, with RNA transcripts as the source. The HTBI primer set was used in a first-round RT-PCR of the TCR CDR3. In TCRdb, the multiplex PCR reads were re-called with MiXCR into one record per CDR3 protein. The table has around 600,000 distinct CDR3 sequences, approximately 15% seen once. Specimen: blood. These receptors came from a woman aged 18 to 35 with Graves' ophthalmopathy.

This clonotype has at least ten counts. Sequence at one end of the junction differs from germline and may be a read error. The chain couples TRBV5-1 to TRBJ2-1, with 7 bases that match TRBD1. CDR3 size: 15 residues. Germline CDR1 and CDR2: SGHRS and YFSETQ. As DNA, the CDR3 is TGCGCCAGCAGCTTTCCCCGGGACAGCTACGATGAGCAGTTCTTC. This sequence encodes CASSFPRDSYDEQFF.

This clonotype was detected only a few times. This chain connects TRBV4-3 to TRBJ2-1, with D maybe TRBD2 (5 bases). In germline, CDR1 is LGHNA, CDR2 YSLEER. The CDR3 spans 18 residues. Trimming removed 1 base from V and 5 bases from J, with 21 bases in between. The CDR3 sequence: CASSQAFMRRQADNEQFF. The CDR3 region has the DNA TGCGCCAGCAGCCAAGCTTTCATGAGGAGGCAAGCCGACAATGAGCAGTTCTTC.

This clonotype was observed a few times. This sequence joins TRBV20-1 and TRBJ2-5; maybe TRBD2 (6 bases). The CDR3 has 12 amino acids. V was clipped by 7 bases and J by 4 bases, with 13 bases between them. In germline, CDR1 is DFQATT, CDR2 SNEGSKA (reference sequence). The DNA for the CDR3 is TGCAGTGTAACGGAGGGAGGAGAGACCCAGTACTTC. Translated: CSVTEGGETQYF.

This clonotype was detected ten times or more. V gene TRBV7-9 combines with J gene TRBJ2-1; 9 nucleotides match TRBD2. CDR1 is SEHNR and CDR2 is FQNEAQ in the germline V gene (reference sequence). CDR3 length: 12 residues. V lost 8 bases to trimming and J lost 10 bases; unmatched junction nucleotides: 6. The CDR3 is CASGWTSAEQFF. CDR3 in DNA: TGTGCCAGCGGGTGGACTAGCGCCGAGCAGTTCTTC.

This clonotype was recorded many times. The chain recombines TRBV27 with TRBJ1-1; D ambiguous. The CDR3 contains 12 residues. The ends were cut back, 3 bases at V and 7 bases at J, with 9 bases in the middle. Germline V gene sequence: CDR1 MNHEY, CDR2 SMNVEV (reference sequence). The CDR3 nucleotides are TGTGCCAGCAGTTTCCCCCTGGGTGAAGCTTTCTTT. Its translation is CASSFPLGEAFF.

This clonotype was seen repeatedly, ten times or more. The chain recombines TRBV28 with TRBJ1-6; D may be TRBD1 (5 bases). This CDR3 comprises 13 residues. Germline CDR1 reads MDHEN; CDR2 reads SYDVKM. V gave up 3 bases and J gave up 11 bases, with 11 bases separating them. CDR3: CASSFQTVTPLHF. The CDR3 nucleotides are TGTGCCAGCAGTTTTCAGACAGTCACACCCCTCCACTTT.

The rearrangement joins TRBV20-1 to TRBJ1-5, with TRBD1 as a possible D gene (6 bases). The CDR3 totals 12 residues. Germline CDR1 DFQATT, CDR2 SNEGSKA (reference sequence). The CDR3 DNA follows: TGCGCAGGGGCGAATAGCAATCAGCCCCAGCATTTT. It codes for CAGANSNQPQHF.

In its sample, this clonotype was seen many times. This chain connects TRBV28 to TRBJ2-1; 11 bases match TRBD1. Germline assignment: CDR1 MDHEN and CDR2 SYDVKM. The CDR3 is made up of 17 amino acids. V dropped 1 base and J dropped 2; count of bases not matched to a gene: 4. CDR3 in DNA: TGTGCCAGCAGTTTATTCTTGGGACAGGGGGCCTACAATGAGCAGTTCTTC. This gives the protein CASSLFLGQGAYNEQFF.

The V and J genes are TRBV27 and TRBJ2-6; maybe TRBD2 (5 bases). V was clipped by 6 bases and J by 1 base, with 10 bases between them. Germline V gives CDR1 MNHEY, CDR2 SMNVEV (reference sequence). This CDR3 has 15 residues. DNA of the CDR3: TGTGCCAGCAGCCCACGGGGTTCTGGGGCCAACGTCCTGACTTTC. It is translated as CASSPRGSGANVLTF. Full variable domain (missing parts from reference TRBV27 and TRBJ2-6): EAQVTQNPRYLITVTGKKLTVTCSQNMNHEYMSWYRQDPGLGLRQIYYSMNVEVTDKGDVPEGYKVSRKEKRNFPLILESPSPNQTSLYFCASSPRGSGANVLTFGAGSRLTVL.

This clonotype was found many times. The genes are TRBV3-1 and TRBJ2-3; 10 nucleotides line up with TRBD2. This CDR3 contains 16 residues. Germline assignment: CDR1 LGHDT and CDR2 YNNKEL (reference sequence). J lost 6 bases, V lost 6 bases, and 12 bases had no gene match. As DNA, the CDR3 is TGTGCCAGCAGTCCTGGACTAGCGGCTCTTCGTGATACGCAGTATTTT. This sequence encodes CASSPGLAALRDTQYF.

The V and J genes are TRBV9 and TRBJ2-7; TRBD2 is a possible D gene (6 bases). Looked up from germline, CDR1 is SGDLS and CDR2 is YYNGEE. The CDR3 has 15 residues. V dropped 0 bases and J dropped 2 bases, with 12 bases sitting between them. The CDR3: CASSVVPGRTYEQYF. CDR3 DNA sequence: TGTGCCAGCAGCGTAGTTCCAGGGAGGACCTACGAGCAGTACTTC.

This clonotype was observed a handful of times. The CDR3 region is CASSYGNYGYTF. CDR3 nucleotides: TGTGCCAGCAGTTATGGAAACTATGGCTACACCTTC. V gene TRBV6-5 combines with J gene TRBJ1-2; D unresolved. This CDR3 comprises 12 residues. Trimming took 3 bases from V and 2 from J, leaving 4 bases between them. Germline CDR1 is MNHEY and CDR2 is SVGAGI.

The table lists this clonotype with many counts. The chain recombines TRBV20-1 with TRBJ1-4, with D uncertain. The V end was cut by 7 bases, the J end by 5 bases, with 11 bases between. This CDR3 is 12 amino acids long. Germline V lookup: CDR1 DFQATT, CDR2 SNEGSKA (reference sequence). CDR3: CSGEDENEKLFF. The CDR3 region has the DNA TGCAGTGGGGAGGATGAGAATGAAAAACTGTTTTTT.

The sample holds many counts of this clonotype. The genes are TRBV25-1 and TRBJ1-1; maybe TRBD1 (5 bases). The CDR3 totals 12 residues. V was shortened by 5 bases and J by 8 bases, with 12 bases between the two germline ends. Germline loops: CDR1 MGHDK, CDR2 SYGVNS. The CDR3 nucleotides are TGTGCCAGCAGTCGAGGACACCCCGAAGCTTTCTTT. The encoded protein is CASSRGHPEAFF.

Ten or more counts support this clonotype. This chain connects TRBV18 to TRBJ1-5; a possible D gene is TRBD1 (5 bases). The CDR3 contains 13 residues. Trimming stripped 6 bases from V and 3 bases from J, with 9 bases between. The V gene's germline CDR1 is KGHSH and CDR2 LQKENI. The CDR3 DNA reads TGTGCCAGCTCTGGACACTCCAATCAGCCCCAGCATTTT. Amino acid sequence: CASSGHSNQPQHF.

The chain is built from TRBV27 and TRBJ1-5, with 9 bases aligning to TRBD1. The CDR3 totals 14 residues. The germline V gene has CDR1 MNHEY and CDR2 SMNVEV (reference sequence). V gave up 6 bases and J gave up 3 bases; unmatched junction bases: 3. In DNA form, the CDR3 reads TGTGCCAGCAGCGGGACAGGGTTCAATCAGCCCCAGCATTTT. Its translation: CASSGTGFNQPQHF.

This clonotype came up a few times. This chain connects TRBV5-6 to TRBJ2-1, with D perhaps being TRBD1 or TRBD2 (5 bases each). The CDR3 runs to 14 residues. V lost 0 bases and J 8 bases, leaving 12 bases between the germline ends. Germline V CDR1 and CDR2: SGHDT, YYEEEE. DNA for the CDR3: TGTGCCAGCAGCTTGGTTCAGGGAGTAGATGAGCAGTTCTTC. Protein sequence: CASSLVQGVDEQFF. Supplemented by reference TRBV5-6 and TRBJ2-1, the full variable domain reads DAGVTQSPTHLIKTRGQQVTLRCSPKSGHDTVSWYQQALGQGPQFIFQYYEEEERQRGNFPDRFSGHQFPNYSSELNVNALLLGDSALYLCASSLVQGVDEQFFGPGTRLTVL.

This clonotype was observed many times. The chain employs TRBV28 and TRBJ1-5; the D is unclear. The germline V gene encodes CDR1 MDHEN and CDR2 SYDVKM. V lost 5 bases and J lost 0, with 8 bases in between. CDR3 size: 14 residues. The CDR3 spells CASSRGYSNQPQHF. In nucleotides, the CDR3 is TGTGCCAGCAGTAGAGGGTATAGCAATCAGCCCCAGCATTTT.

This clonotype occurred many times. V is TRBV28 and J is TRBJ2-3; 7 bases match TRBD2. The germline V gene encodes CDR1 MDHEN and CDR2 SYDVKM. This CDR3 region has 14 residues. V shed 5 bases and J 2 bases; nucleotides not matched to a gene: 4. This chain's CDR3 is CASSLSGPTDTQYF. The CDR3 coding sequence is TGTGCCAGCAGTCTTAGCGGGCCCACAGATACGCAGTATTTT.

This clonotype was seen many times. J is TRBJ2-1 and V is TRBV28; TRBD2 agrees at 13 bases. V was clipped by 5 bases and J by 8 bases; unmatched bases: 6. Germline CDR1 and CDR2: MDHEN and SYDVKM. This CDR3 region has 15 residues. The CDR3: CASSQLAGGLDEQFF. CDR3 bases: TGTGCCAGCAGTCAACTAGCGGGAGGGTTGGATGAGCAGTTCTTC.

The chain joins TRBV6-2 or TRBV6-3 to TRBJ2-5; no reliable D call. V was shortened by 6 bases and J by 2 bases, with 25 bases between the two germline ends. The germline V gene has CDR1 MNHEY and CDR2 SVGEGT. The length of the CDR3 is 18 residues. The CDR3 sequence: CASSYRPHMTVRQETQYF. CDR3 nucleotides: TGTGCCAGCAGCTACCGCCCACATATGACGGTTAGACAAGAGACCCAGTACTTC.

This clonotype showed up many times. CDR3 in amino acids: CATSDLSRSTDTQYF. CDR3 bases: TGTGCCACCAGTGATTTAAGTCGGAGCACAGATACGCAGTATTTT. This chain joins TRBV24-1 and TRBJ2-3; no firm D call. Germline CDR1 KGHDR, CDR2 SFDVKD. The CDR3 spans 15 residues. The V gene lost 1 base and the J gene lost 0 bases, with 7 bases spanning the gap.

This clonotype was recorded at least ten times. The chain combines TRBV28 with TRBJ2-1, with D unresolved. Germline lookup yields CDR1 MDHEN and CDR2 SYDVKM. V dropped 1 base and J dropped 4 bases, with 11 bases sitting between them. This CDR3 has 15 residues. CDR3: CASSLSLAVYNEQFF. CDR3 DNA: TGTGCCAGCAGTTTATCCCTGGCGGTATACAATGAGCAGTTCTTC.

V gene TRBV10-3 combines with J gene TRBJ2-3; TRBD2 is a possible D gene (5 bases). Germline-derived CDR1 and CDR2 are ENHRY and SYGVKD. The length of the CDR3 is 14 residues. V lost 3 bases, J lost 3 bases, and 10 bases lay in between. This chain's CDR3 is CAISDSVGTDTQYF. The CDR3 DNA is TGTGCCATCAGTGATAGCGTAGGGACAGATACGCAGTATTTT.

Details on this clonotype: This may be a read error: a much more frequent sequence differs by one nucleotide. No conserved phenylalanine or tryptophan is present at the end of the CDR3, so a read error is the likely explanation. J is TRBJ2-2 and V is TRBV12-3 or TRBV12-4, with 8 bases aligning to TRBD2. CDR3 length: 15 residues. The trim removed 3 bases at V and 5 bases at J, leaving 5 bases unmatched. The CDR3 DNA is TGTGCCAGCAGTTTCCCCGGGACTAGTACCGGGGAGCTGTTTCTT. Its translation is CASSFPGTSTGELFL.

V and J are TRBV19 and TRBJ2-3; TRBD1 might be the D (5 bases). The CDR3 spans 14 residues. V lost 2 bases, J lost 2 bases, and 8 bases lay in between. CDR1 LNHDA and CDR2 SQIVND come from the germline V gene (reference sequence). CDR3 in amino acids: CASSITGFTDTQYF. The CDR3 DNA is TGTGCCAGTAGTATAACAGGTTTCACAGATACGCAGTATTTT.